This passage covers 8 T cell receptor beta chains from one sample sequenced in a study of cytomegalovirus exposure and HLA in healthy donors. A multiplex PCR was run with 60 Vbeta primers and 13 Jbeta primers. Method: immunoSEQ multiplex PCR; TCRdb's copy keeps in-frame clones and lacks some. The sample yields more than 140,000 clones, 60% to 80% seen once. The specimen was PBMCs. Receptors originate from a female donor in good health and CMV-seronegative.

The chain joins TRBV19 to TRBJ2-7, with D possibly being TRBD2 (7 bases). V gave up 3 bases and J gave up 0 bases, with 18 bases separating them. Germline assignment: CDR1 LNHDA and CDR2 SQIVND (reference sequence). This CDR3 region has 17 residues. As DNA, the CDR3 is TGTGCCAGTAGTATTCGCCTGGGGGGGGCCCCCTCCTACGAGCAGTACTTC. Protein sequence: CASSIRLGGAPSYEQYF.

This rearrangement joins TRBV5-1 to TRBJ2-5, with 7 bases identical to TRBD1. Germline V gene lookup returns CDR1 SGHRS and CDR2 YFSETQ. CDR3 length: 15 residues. The V gene end was trimmed by 3 bases and the J gene end by 2 bases; junction bases not matched to a gene: 7. For the CDR3, the DNA is TGCGCCAGCAGCTCGACGGGACAGACGCAAGAGACCCAGTACTTC. This translates into CASSSTGQTQETQYF.

With respect to this clone: This same CDR3 is encoded by further DNA sequences in the sample. CDR3 loop: CASSLDRPDTQYF. For the CDR3, the DNA is TGTGCCAGCAGCTTAGATCGTCCGGATACGCAGTATTTT. J is TRBJ2-3 and V is TRBV11-3; D is unresolved. V shed 0 bases and J shed 6 bases, with 7 bases lying between them. Germline values: CDR1 SGHNT, CDR2 YENEEA. The CDR3 loop spans 13 amino acids.

The chain links TRBV11-2 to TRBJ2-7; 10 bases line up with TRBD2. The V segment lost 5 bases and the J segment 7 bases; nucleotides outside the gene matches: 14. This CDR3 spans 16 amino acids. CDR1 SGHAT and CDR2 FQNNGV come from the germline V gene. CDR3 bases: TGTGCCAGCAGCCAAGACCAGTGGGCTAGCGGGAGTGAGCAGTACTTC. It translates to CASSQDQWASGSEQYF. Looking up the rest from reference TRBV11-2 and TRBJ2-7 gives the full variable domain: EAGVAQSPRYKIIEKRQSVAFWCNPISGHATLYWYQQILGQGPKLLIQFQNNGVVDDSQLPKDRFSAERLKGVDSTLKIQPAKLEDSAVYLCASSQDQWASGSEQYFGPGTRLTVT.

The rearrangement uses TRBV11-2 and TRBJ1-3; D uncertain. CDR3 length equals 16 residues. Germline V lookup: CDR1 SGHAT, CDR2 FQNNGV. V lost 7 bases and J lost 0, with 16 bases in between. Written as DNA, the CDR3 is TGTGCCAGCAACAAAGAGGGAAGTTACTCTGGAAACACCATATATTTT. Protein product: CASNKEGSYSGNTIYF.

The rearrangement joins TRBV7-9 to TRBJ2-3; D is possibly TRBD1 (6 bases). CDR3 length: 17 residues. The V and J ends lost 5 bases and 0 bases respectively, with 18 bases between them. Germline CDR1 is SEHNR and CDR2 is FQNEAQ (reference sequence). CDR3 loop: CASSHPRGAASTDTQYF. Written as DNA, the CDR3 is TGTGCCAGCAGCCACCCCAGGGGAGCGGCTAGCACAGATACGCAGTATTTT.

CDR3: CASSLGAGVSYEQYF. DNA for the CDR3: TGTGCCAGCAGCCTGGGGGCAGGGGTATCCTACGAGCAGTACTTC. The chain is built from TRBV9 and TRBJ2-7, with D perhaps TRBD1 (6 bases). The CDR3 sequence is 15 residues long. V dropped 4 bases and J dropped 1 base, with 15 bases sitting between them. Germline CDR1 is SGDLS and CDR2 is YYNGEE.

This rearrangement joins TRBV6-1 to TRBJ2-3; 8 positions agree with TRBD2. The V and J ends lost 1 base and 5 bases, in that order; junction bases with no gene match: 20. This CDR3 is 20 amino acids long. Germline CDR1 MNHNS, CDR2 SASEGT. The CDR3 DNA follows: TGTGCCAGCAGTGAAGGGGATAGCGGGGTACTATCAAGCTCACAAGATACGCAGTATTTT. The encoded protein is CASSEGDSGVLSSSQDTQYF.